The clone carrying this T cell receptor (beta chain) has ten or more counts. Its specificity is unknown. The record originates from a study of human T cells and chemical hapten exposure. Whole-study context: The study sensitized with 2% DPC on a roughly 2 cm by roughly 2 cm patch of upper inner arm skin. Throughout a study of roughly 24 weeks, patients underwent weekly scalp administration of diphenylcyclopropenone doses.

CDR1 is SGHRS, CDR2 YFSETQ, per germline. Between the trimmed V and J ends, which lost 4 bases and 1 base, there was a span of 9 bases. This CDR3 is 13 amino acids long. The time point: patch test 1, 2 weeks after DPC sensitization. The sample's treatment: therapeutic diphenylcyclopropenone sensitization with weekly scalp DPC. A single record per CDR3 protein comes from TCRdb applying MiXCR to the RACE reads. Of tens of thousands of distinct CDR3 sequences listed, 10% to 15% are singletons. General study findings and limits: While controls formed fewer of them, expanded TCRs formed significantly more large CDR3 similarity clusters. A positive correlation with patch test score was shown by PT1 expanded TCR counts.

The genes are TRBV5-1 and TRBJ2-7, with D unresolved. Material: whole blood, obtained in connection with sensitization to the hapten diphenylcyclopropenone (DPC). The TCR comes from a woman aged 55-69 years with alopecia areata. Some clones in this sample may be carry-over from other donors' samples. CDR3 coding DNA: TGCGCCAGCAGCATTACATCTTCCTACGAGCAGTACTTC. It is translated as CASSITSSYEQYF.